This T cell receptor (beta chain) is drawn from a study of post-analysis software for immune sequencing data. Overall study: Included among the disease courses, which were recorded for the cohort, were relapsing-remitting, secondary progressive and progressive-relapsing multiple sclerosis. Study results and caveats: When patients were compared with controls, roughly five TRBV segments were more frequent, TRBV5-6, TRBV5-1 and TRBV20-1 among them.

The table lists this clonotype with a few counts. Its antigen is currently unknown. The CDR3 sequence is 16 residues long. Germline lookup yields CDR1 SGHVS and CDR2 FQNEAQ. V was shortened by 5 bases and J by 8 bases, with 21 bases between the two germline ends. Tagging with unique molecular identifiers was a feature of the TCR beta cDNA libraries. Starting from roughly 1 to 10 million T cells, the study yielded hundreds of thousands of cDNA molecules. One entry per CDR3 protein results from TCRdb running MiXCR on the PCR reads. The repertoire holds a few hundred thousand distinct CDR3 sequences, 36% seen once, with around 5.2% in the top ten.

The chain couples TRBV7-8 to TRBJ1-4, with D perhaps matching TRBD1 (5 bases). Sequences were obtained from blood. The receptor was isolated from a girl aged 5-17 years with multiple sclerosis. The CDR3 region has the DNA TGTGCCAGCAGCCCCCAGTCAGGGCTGCGTTCGGAAAAACTGTTTTTT. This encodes CASSPQSGLRSEKLFF.